The entry below describes one T cell receptor beta chain. V shed 1 base and J shed 2 bases, with 10 bases lying between them. The CDR3 consists of 14 residues. Germline V gene sequence: CDR1 GTSNPN, CDR2 SVGIG (reference sequence). This entry comes from a study of CD8+ T cells in alopecia areata. At the level of the study: Among treated patients, severity was scored by affected scalp area percentage.

Following extraction, RNA underwent reverse transcription to cDNA, which served as the sequencing template. Some clones are missing from TCRdb's copy, which holds only in-frame ones; the method was immunoSEQ multiplex PCR. The data hold 150,000 or so clones, with 50% to 70% observed a single time. Documented treatment: oral pan-JAK inhibitor, 5-10 mg twice daily. Researchers gathered lesional scalp punch biopsies and peripheral blood from patients with alopecia areata. The V call is TRBV30, the J call TRBJ2-3; D might be TRBD1 (5 bases). The material was CD4+ T cells sorted from blood, obtained at week 4, from a patient treated with tofacitinib. This TCR came from a human donor with alopecia areata. The CDR3 protein is CAWSGGRATDTQYF. In nucleotides, the CDR3 is TGTGCCTGGAGTGGGGGCAGGGCCACAGATACGCAGTATTTT.